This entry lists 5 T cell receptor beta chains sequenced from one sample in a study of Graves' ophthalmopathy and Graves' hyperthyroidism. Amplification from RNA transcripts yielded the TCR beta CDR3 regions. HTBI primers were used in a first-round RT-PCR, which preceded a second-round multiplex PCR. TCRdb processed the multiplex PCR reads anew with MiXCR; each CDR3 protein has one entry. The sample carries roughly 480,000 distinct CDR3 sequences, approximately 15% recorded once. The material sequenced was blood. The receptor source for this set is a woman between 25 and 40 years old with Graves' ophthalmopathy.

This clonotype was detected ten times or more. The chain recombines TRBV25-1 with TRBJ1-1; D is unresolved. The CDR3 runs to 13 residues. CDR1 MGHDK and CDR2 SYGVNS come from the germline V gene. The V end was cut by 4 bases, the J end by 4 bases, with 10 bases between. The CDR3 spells CASSVGKGTEAFF. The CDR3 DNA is TGTGCCAGCAGTGTAGGGAAGGGCACTGAAGCTTTCTTT.

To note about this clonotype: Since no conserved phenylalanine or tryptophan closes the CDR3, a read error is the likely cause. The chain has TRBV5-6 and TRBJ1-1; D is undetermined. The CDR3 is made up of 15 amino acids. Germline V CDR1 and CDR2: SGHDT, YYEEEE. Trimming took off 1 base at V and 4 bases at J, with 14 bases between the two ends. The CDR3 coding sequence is TGTGCCAGCAGCTTGCCCGGGGTACGGGGCACTGAAGCTTTCGTT. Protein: CASSLPGVRGTEAFV.

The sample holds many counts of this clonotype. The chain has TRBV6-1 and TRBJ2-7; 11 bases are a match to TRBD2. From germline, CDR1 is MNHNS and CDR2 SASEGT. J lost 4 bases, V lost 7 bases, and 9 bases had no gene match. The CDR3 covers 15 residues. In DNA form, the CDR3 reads TGTGCCAGCAACCCTACTAGCGGGAGTAGGTACGAGCAGTACTTC. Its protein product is CASNPTSGSRYEQYF.

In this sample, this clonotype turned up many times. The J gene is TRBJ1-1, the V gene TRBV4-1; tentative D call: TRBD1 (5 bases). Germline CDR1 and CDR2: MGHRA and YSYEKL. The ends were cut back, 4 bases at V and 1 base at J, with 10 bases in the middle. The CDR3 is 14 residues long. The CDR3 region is CASSPRQPNTEAFF. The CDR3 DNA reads TGCGCCAGCAGCCCAAGACAGCCGAACACTGAAGCTTTCTTT.

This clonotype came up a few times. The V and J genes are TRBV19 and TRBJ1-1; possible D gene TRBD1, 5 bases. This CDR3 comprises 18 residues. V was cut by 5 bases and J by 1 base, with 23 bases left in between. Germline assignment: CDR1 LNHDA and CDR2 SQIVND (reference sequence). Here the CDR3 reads CASSLVPGRRTTNTEAFF. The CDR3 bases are TGTGCCAGTAGTCTGGTCCCGGGACGTCGGACGACGAACACTGAAGCTTTCTTT.